This T cell receptor beta chain was retrieved from a study of T cell repertoires in cytomegalovirus infection. Study background: Matching HLA type and CMV infection were both indicated by public TCR beta signatures. General study findings and limits: The ex vivo response was dominated by HLA-C-restricted CMV-specific TCR beta clonotypes.

MiXCR, applied by TCRdb to the reads, yields one record per CDR3 protein. The sample has some 310,000 distinct CDR3 sequences, around a quarter seen once; the top ten hold roughly 13%. Points on this clonotype: Its antigen is unknown. A junction end diverges from the germline sequence, so it may reflect a read error.

CDR3 length equals 16 residues. This receptor was obtained from a human donor in good health (CMV status not recorded). Some clones in this sample may be carry-over from other donors' samples. This chain links TRBV5-3 with TRBJ2-7; 9 bases match TRBD2. TRBV5-3 is flagged as an ORF with uncertain function. Sequences were derived from cultured PBMCs, sampled from culture after CMV antigen stimulation. CDR3 coding DNA: TGTGCCAGCAGCTCTAGACTAGCGGCCTCTTCCTACGAGCAGTACTTC. Translating it yields CASSSRLAASSYEQYF.